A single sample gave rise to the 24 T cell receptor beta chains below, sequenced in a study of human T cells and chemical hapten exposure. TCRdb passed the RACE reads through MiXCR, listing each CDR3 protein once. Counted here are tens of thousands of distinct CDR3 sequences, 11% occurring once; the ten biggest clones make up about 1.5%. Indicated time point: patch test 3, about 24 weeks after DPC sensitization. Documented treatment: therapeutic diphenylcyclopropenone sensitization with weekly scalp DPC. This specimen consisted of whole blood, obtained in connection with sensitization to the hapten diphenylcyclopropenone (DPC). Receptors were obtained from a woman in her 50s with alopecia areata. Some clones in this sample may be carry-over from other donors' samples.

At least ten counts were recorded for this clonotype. CDR3 in amino acids: CASSLELAEQFF. In nucleotides, the CDR3 is TGCGCCAGCAGCTTGGAACTAGCGGAGCAGTTCTTC. The chain combines TRBV5-1 with TRBJ2-1; 7 nucleotides agree with TRBD2. The CDR3 has 12 amino acids. Germline lookup yields CDR1 SGHRS and CDR2 YFSETQ. Losses at the gene ends were 0 bases for V and 10 bases for J; bases not matched to a gene: 1.

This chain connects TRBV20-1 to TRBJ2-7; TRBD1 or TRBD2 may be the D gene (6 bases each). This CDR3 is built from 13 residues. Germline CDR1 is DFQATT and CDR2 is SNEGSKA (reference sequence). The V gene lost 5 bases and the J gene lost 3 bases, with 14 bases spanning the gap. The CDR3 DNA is TGCAGTGCTGCGAGGGGGGTTGGCTACGAGCAGTACTTC. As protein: CSAARGVGYEQYF.

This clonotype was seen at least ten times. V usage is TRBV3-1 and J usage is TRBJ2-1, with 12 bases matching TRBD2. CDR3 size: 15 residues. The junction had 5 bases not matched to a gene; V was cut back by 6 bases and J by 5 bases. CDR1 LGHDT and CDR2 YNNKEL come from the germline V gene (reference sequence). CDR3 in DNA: TGTGCCAGCAGTCTGACTAGCGGGGGACACAATGAGCAGTTCTTC. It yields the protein CASSLTSGGHNEQFF.

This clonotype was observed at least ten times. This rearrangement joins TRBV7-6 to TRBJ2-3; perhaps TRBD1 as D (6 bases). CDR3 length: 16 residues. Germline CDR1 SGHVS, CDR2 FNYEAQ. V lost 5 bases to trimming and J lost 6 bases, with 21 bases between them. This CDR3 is CASSPTPAGAGDTQYF. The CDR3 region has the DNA TGTGCCAGCAGCCCGACACCGGCAGGGGCTGGGGATACGCAGTATTTT.

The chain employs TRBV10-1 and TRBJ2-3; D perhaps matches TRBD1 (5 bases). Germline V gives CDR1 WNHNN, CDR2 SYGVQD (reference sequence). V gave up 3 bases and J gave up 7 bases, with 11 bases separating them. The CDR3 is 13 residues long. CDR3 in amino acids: CASSEDSLYTQYF. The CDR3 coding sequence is TGCGCCAGCAGTGAAGACAGTCTCTATACGCAGTATTTT.

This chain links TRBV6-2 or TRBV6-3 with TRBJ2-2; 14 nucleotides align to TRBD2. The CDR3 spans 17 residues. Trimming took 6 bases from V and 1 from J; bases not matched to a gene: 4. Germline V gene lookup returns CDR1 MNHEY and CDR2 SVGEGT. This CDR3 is CASRFGTSGRNTGELFF. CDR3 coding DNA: TGTGCCAGCAGATTCGGGACTAGCGGGAGGAACACCGGGGAGCTGTTTTTT.

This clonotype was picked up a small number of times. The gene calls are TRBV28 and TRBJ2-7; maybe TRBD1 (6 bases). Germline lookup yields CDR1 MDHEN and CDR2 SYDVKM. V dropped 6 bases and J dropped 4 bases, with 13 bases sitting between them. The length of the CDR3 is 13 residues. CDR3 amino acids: CASSDRPRYEQYF. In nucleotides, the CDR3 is TGTGCCAGCAGCGACAGGCCTCGATACGAGCAGTACTTC.

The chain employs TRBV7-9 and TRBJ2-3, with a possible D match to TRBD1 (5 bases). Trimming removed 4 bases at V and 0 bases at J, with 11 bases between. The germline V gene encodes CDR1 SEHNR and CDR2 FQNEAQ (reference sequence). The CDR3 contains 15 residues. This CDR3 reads CASSSRAPSTDTQYF. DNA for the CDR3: TGTGCCAGCAGCTCCAGGGCTCCAAGCACAGATACGCAGTATTTT.

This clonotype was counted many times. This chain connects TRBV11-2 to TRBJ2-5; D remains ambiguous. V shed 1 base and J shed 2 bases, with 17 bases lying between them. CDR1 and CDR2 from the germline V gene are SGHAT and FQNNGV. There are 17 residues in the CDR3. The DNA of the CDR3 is TGTGCCAGCAGCTTAGTAGGTGGGCGAGGATTACAAGAGACCCAGTACTTC. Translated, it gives CASSLVGGRGLQETQYF.

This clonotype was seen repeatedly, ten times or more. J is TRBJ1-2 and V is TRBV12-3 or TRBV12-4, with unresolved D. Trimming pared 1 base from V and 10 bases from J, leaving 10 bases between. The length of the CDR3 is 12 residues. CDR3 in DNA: TGTGCCAGCAGTTTAGGACAAATTGACTACACCTTC. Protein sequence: CASSLGQIDYTF.

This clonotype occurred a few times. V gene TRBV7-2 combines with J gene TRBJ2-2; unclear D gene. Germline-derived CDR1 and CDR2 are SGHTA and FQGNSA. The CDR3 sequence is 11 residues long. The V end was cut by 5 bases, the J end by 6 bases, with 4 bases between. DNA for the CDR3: TGTGCCAGCAGCCCCCCCGGGGAGCTGTTTTTT. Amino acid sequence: CASSPPGELFF.

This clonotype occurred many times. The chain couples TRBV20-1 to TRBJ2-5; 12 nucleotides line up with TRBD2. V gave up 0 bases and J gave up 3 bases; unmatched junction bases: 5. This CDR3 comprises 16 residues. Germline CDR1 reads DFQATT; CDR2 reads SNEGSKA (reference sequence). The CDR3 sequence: CSAREASGGAKETQYF. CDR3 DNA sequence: TGCAGTGCTAGAGAAGCTAGCGGGGGGGCCAAAGAGACCCAGTACTTC.

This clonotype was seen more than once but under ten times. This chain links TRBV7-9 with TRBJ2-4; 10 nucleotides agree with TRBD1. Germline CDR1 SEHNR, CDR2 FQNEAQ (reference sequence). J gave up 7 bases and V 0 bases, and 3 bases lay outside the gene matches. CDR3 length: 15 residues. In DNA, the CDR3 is TGTGCCAGCAGCTTAGCTGGGACAGGGGCCAACATTCAGTACTTC. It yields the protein CASSLAGTGANIQYF.

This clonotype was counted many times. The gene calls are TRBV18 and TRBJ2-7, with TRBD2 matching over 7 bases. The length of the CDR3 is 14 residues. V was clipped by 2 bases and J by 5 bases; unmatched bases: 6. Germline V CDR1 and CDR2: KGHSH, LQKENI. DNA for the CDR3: TGTGCCAGCTCACCAGGGGCGACTAGCCACGAGCAGTACTTC. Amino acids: CASSPGATSHEQYF.

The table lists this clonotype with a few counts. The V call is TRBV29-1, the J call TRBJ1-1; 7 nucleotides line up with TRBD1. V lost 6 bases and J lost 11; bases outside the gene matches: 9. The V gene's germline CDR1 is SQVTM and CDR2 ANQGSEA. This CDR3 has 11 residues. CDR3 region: CSVHGGTVAFF. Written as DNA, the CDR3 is TGCAGCGTCCACGGAGGGACAGTCGCTTTCTTT.

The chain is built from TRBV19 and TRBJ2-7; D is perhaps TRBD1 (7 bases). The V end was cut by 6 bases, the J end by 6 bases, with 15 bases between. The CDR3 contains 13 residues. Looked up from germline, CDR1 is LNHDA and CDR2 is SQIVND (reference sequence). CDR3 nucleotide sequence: TGTGCCAGTAGGCCACAGGGGACTGGCGAGCAGTACTTC. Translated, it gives CASRPQGTGEQYF.

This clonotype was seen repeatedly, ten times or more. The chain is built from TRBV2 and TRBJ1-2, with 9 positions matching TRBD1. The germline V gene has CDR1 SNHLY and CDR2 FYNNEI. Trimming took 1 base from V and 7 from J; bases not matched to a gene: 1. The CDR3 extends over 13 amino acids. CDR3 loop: CASSEEGQGGYTF. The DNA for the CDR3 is TGTGCCAGCAGTGAAGAGGGACAGGGTGGCTACACCTTC.

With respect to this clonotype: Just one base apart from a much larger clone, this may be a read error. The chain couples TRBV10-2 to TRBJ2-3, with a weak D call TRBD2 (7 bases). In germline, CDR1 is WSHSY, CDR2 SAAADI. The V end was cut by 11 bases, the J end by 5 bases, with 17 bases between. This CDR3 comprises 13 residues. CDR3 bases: TGCGCCTCCCAGTTGGGGGGGCAAGATACGCAGTATTTT. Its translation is CASQLGGQDTQYF.

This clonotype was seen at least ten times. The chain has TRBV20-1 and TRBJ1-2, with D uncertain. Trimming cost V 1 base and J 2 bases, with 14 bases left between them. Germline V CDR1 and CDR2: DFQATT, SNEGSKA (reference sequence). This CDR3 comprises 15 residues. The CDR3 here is CSARVAGVGNYGYTF. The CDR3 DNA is TGCAGTGCTAGAGTCGCGGGAGTGGGGAACTATGGCTACACCTTC.

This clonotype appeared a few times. The CDR3 nucleotides are TGTGCCAGCAGTTACGCGTCACGTCCAGATACGCAGTATTTT. The encoded protein is CASSYASRPDTQYF. The V and J genes are TRBV28 and TRBJ2-3; D remains ambiguous. CDR3 size: 14 residues. Looked up from germline, CDR1 is MDHEN and CDR2 is SYDVKM. Between the trimmed V and J ends, which lost 4 bases and 4 bases, there was a span of 12 bases.

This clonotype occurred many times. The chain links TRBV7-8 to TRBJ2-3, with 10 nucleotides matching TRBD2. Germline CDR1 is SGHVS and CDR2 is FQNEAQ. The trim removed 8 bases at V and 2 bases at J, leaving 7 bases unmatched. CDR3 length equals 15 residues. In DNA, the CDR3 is TGTGCCAGCGCCCCTAGCGGGGGAAACACAGATACGCAGTATTTT. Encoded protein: CASAPSGGNTDTQYF. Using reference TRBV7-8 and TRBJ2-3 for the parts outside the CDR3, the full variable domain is GAGVSQSPRYKVAKRGQDVALRCDPISGHVSLFWYQQALGQGPEFLTYFQNEAQLDKSGLPSDRFFAERPEGSVSTLKIQRTQQEDSAVYLCASAPSGGNTDTQYFGPGTRLTVL.

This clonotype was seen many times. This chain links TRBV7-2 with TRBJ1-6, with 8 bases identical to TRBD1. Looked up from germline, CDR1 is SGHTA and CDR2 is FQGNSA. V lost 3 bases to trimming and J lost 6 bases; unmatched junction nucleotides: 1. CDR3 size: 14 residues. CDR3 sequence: CASSFGQGNSPLHF. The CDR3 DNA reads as TGTGCCAGCAGCTTTGGACAGGGTAATTCACCCCTCCACTTT.

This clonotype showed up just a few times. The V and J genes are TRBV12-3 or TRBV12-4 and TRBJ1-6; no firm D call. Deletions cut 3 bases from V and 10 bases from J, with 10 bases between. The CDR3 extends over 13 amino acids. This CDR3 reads CASSFDRVSPLHF. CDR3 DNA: TGTGCCAGCAGTTTCGATCGGGTATCACCCCTCCACTTT.

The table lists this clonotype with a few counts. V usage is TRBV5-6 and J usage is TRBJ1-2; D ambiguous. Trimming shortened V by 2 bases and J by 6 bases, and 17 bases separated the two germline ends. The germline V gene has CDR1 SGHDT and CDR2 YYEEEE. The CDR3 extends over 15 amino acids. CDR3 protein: CASSFRQPGSNGYTF. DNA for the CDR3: TGTGCCAGCAGCTTCCGACAACCCGGGTCTAATGGCTACACCTTC. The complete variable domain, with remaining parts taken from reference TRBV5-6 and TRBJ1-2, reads DAGVTQSPTHLIKTRGQQVTLRCSPKSGHDTVSWYQQALGQGPQFIFQYYEEEERQRGNFPDRFSGHQFPNYSSELNVNALLLGDSALYLCASSFRQPGSNGYTFGSGTRLTVV.